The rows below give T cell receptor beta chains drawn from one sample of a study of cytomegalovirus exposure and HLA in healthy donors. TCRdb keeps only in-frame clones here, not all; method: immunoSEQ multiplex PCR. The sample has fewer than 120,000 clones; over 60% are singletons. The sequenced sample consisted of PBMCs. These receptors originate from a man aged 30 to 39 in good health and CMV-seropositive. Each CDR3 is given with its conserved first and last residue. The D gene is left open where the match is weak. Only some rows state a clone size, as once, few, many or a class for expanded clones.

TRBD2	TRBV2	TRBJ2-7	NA	CASIQKRGDSYEQYF	TGTGCCAGCATCCAGAAGCGGGGGGACTCCTACGAGCAGTACTTC
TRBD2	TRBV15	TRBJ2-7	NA	CATSRGGGEQYF	TGTGCCACCAGCAGAGGGGGGGGAGAGCAGTACTTC
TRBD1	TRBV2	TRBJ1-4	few	CASSDSQGVPTNEKLFF	TGTGCCAGCAGTGACAGCCAGGGGGTTCCAACTAATGAAAAACTGTTTTTT
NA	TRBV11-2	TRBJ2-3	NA	CASSPQTDTQYF	TGTGCCAGCAGCCCGCAGACAGATACGCAGTATTTT
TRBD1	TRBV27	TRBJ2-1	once	CASSAWDRNYNEQFF	TGTGCCAGCAGTGCATGGGACAGGAACTACAATGAGCAGTTCTTC
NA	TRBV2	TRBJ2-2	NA	CASRGAGQNTGELFF	TGTGCCAGCAGAGGAGCAGGGCAGAACACCGGGGAGCTGTTTTTT
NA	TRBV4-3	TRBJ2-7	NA	CASNQASGGAYEQYF	TGCGCCAGCAACCAAGCTTCGGGGGGCGCGTACGAGCAGTACTTC
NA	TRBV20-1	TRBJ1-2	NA	CSAPTGHGYTF	TGCAGTGCGCCGACAGGTCATGGCTACACCTTC
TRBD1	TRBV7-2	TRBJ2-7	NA	CASSVDRGKSYEQYF	TGTGCCAGCAGCGTAGACAGGGGGAAATCCTACGAGCAGTACTTC
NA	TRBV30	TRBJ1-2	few	CAWLQEFNYGYTF	TGTGCCTGGTTACAGGAGTTTAACTATGGCTACACCTTC
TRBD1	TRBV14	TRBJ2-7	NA	CASSQGQISSYEQYF	TGTGCCAGCAGCCAGGGACAGATATCCTCCTACGAGCAGTACTTC
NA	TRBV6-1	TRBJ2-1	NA	CASSGRQYDEQFF	TGTGCCAGCAGTGGGCGACAGTATGATGAGCAGTTCTTC
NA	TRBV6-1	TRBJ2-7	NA	CASSGPRGGWVSEQYF	TGTGCCAGCAGTGGCCCCAGGGGCGGGTGGGTATCCGAGCAGTACTTC
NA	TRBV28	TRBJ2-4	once	CASSFPPYGEDIQYF	TGTGCCAGCAGTTTCCCGCCCTACGGGGAGGACATTCAGTACTTC
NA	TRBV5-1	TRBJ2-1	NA	CASSPEGSYNEQFF	TGCGCCAGCAGCCCGGAGGGCTCCTACAATGAGCAGTTCTTC
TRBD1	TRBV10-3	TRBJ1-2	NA	CAITQGAQSDYGYTF	TGTGCCATCACCCAGGGGGCTCAGTCAGATTATGGCTACACCTTC
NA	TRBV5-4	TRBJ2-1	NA	CASSSLGYNEQFF	TGTGCCAGCAGCTCCCTCGGGTACAATGAGCAGTTCTTC
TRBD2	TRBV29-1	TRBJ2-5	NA	CSATRGGVAVQETQYF	TGCAGCGCCACCCGGGGGGGGGTAGCGGTTCAAGAGACCCAGTACTTC
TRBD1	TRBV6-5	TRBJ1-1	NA	CASSSRQGAGTEAFF	TGTGCCAGCAGTTCCCGACAGGGGGCGGGAACTGAAGCTTTCTTT
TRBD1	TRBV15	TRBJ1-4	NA	CATSSEAGQGPLNEKLFF	TGTGCCACCAGCAGTGAAGCCGGACAGGGTCCACTTAATGAAAAACTGTTTTTT
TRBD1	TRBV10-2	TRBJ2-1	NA	CASSETGRGGSDEQFF	TGCGCCAGCAGTGAGACCGGACGAGGGGGCAGCGATGAGCAGTTCTTC
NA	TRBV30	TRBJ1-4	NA	CAWSVPGGFGEKLFF	TGTGCCTGGAGTGTTCCGGGGGGGTTTGGTGAAAAACTGTTTTTT
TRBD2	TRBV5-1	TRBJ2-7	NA	CASSLEPSGGAEEQYF	TGCGCCAGCAGCTTGGAACCTAGCGGGGGGGCCGAAGAGCAGTACTTC
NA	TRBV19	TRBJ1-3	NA	CATAEGSGNTIYF	TGTGCCACCGCCGAGGGCTCTGGAAACACCATATATTTT
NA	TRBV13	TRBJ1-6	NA	CASSPNGQSSYNSPLHF	TGTGCCAGCAGCCCCAACGGACAAAGCTCCTATAATTCACCCCTCCACTTT
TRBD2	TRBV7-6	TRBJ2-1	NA	CASSPSLAGFGYNEQFF	TGTGCCAGCAGCCCCAGTCTAGCGGGGTTCGGCTACAATGAGCAGTTCTTC
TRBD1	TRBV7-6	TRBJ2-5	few	CASSSNTQGEQYF	TGTGCCAGCAGCTCTAACACCCAGGGGGAGCAGTACTTC
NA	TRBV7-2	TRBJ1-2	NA	CASSLEGEGGDYGYTF	TGTGCCAGCAGCTTAGAAGGCGAGGGAGGGGACTATGGCTACACCTTC
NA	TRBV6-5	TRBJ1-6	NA	CASSSRSYSPLHF	TGTGCCAGCAGTTCGAGATCTTATTCACCCCTCCACTTT
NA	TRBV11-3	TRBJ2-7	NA	CASSLERGGAAGSYEQYF	TGTGCCAGCAGCTTGGAGCGTGGTGGTGCAGCGGGCTCCTACGAGCAGTACTTC
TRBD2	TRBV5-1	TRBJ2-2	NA	CASSFFPSGGSNTGELFF	TGCGCCAGCAGCTTTTTCCCTAGCGGGGGGAGCAACACCGGGGAGCTGTTTTTT
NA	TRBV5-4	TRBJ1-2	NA	CASSREQGREGYTF	TGTGCCAGCAGCCGAGAACAGGGAAGGGAAGGCTACACCTTC
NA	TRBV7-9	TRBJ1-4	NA	CASSSFSGKLFF	TGTGCCAGCAGCTCTTTCTCGGGGAAACTGTTTTTT
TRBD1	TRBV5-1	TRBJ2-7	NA	CASSPGQVSYEQYF	TGCGCCAGCAGCCCCGGACAGGTTTCCTACGAGCAGTACTTC
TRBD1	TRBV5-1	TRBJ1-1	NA	CASSPGTGYTEAFF	TGCGCCAGCAGCCCGGGGACAGGGTACACTGAAGCTTTCTTT
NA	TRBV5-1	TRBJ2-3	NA	CASSLDTEHTDTQYF	TGCGCCAGCAGCTTGGATACAGAGCACACAGATACGCAGTATTTT
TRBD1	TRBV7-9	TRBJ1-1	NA	CASSPSGQGNTEAFF	TGTGCCAGCAGCCCAAGCGGACAGGGGAACACTGAAGCTTTCTTT
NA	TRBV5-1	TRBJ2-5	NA	CASSLSGGEDQYF	TGCGCCAGCAGCTTATCGGGGGGCGAGGACCAGTACTTC
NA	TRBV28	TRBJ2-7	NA	CASSSYHRDYSYEQYF	TGTGCCAGCAGTTCATACCACAGGGACTACTCCTACGAGCAGTACTTC
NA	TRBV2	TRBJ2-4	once	CATLHREDTMGKNIQYF	TGTGCCACTCTACACCGTGAGGATACAATGGGCAAAAACATTCAGTACTTC
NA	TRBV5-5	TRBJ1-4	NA	CASSLVSVEKLFF	TGTGCCAGCAGCTTAGTTTCAGTCGAAAAACTGTTTTTT
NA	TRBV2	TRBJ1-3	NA	CASRETGITSGNTIYF	TGTGCCAGCAGAGAGACAGGAATAACCTCTGGAAACACCATATATTTT
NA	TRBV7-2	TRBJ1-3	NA	CASSLGSSGNTIYF	TGTGCCAGCAGCCTTGGGAGCTCTGGAAACACCATATATTTT
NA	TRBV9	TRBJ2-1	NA	CASSVEGGPPYNEQFF	TGTGCCAGCAGCGTAGAGGGGGGGCCCCCCTACAATGAGCAGTTCTTC
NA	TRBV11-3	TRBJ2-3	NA	CASSLSTGKQYF	TGTGCCAGCAGCTTAAGTACGGGGAAGCAGTATTTT
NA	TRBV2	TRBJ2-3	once	CASRGVTSTDTQYF	TGTGCCAGCAGGGGAGTCACTAGCACAGATACGCAGTATTTT
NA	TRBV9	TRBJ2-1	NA	CASSGDSLSYNEQFF	TGTGCCAGCAGCGGGGACTCCCTCTCCTACAATGAGCAGTTCTTC
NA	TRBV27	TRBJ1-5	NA	CASSLSGSNQPQHF	TGTGCCAGCAGTTTATCGGGCTCCAATCAGCCCCAGCATTTT
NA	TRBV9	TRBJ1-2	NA	CASSGVYGYTF	TGTGCCAGCAGCGGAGTCTATGGCTACACCTTC
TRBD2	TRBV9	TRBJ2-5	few	CASSAVAGGPQETQYF	TGTGCCAGCAGCGCCGTAGCGGGGGGACCCCAAGAGACCCAGTACTTC
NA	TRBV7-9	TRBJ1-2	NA	CASSADGSMNYGYTF	TGTGCCAGCAGCGCCGACGGGTCCATGAACTATGGCTACACCTTC
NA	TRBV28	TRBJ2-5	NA	CASSLKTGETQYF	TGTGCCAGCAGTTTAAAGACGGGAGAGACCCAGTACTTC
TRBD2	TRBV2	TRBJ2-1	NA	CASLVAGGYNEQFF	TGTGCCAGCCTCGTAGCGGGGGGTTACAATGAGCAGTTCTTC
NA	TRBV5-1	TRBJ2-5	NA	CASSWQVQETQYF	TGCGCCAGCAGCTGGCAGGTACAAGAGACCCAGTACTTC
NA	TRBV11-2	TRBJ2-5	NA	CASSLDGGSALSGTQYF	TGTGCCAGCAGCTTAGATGGGGGGTCAGCACTATCCGGGACCCAGTACTTC